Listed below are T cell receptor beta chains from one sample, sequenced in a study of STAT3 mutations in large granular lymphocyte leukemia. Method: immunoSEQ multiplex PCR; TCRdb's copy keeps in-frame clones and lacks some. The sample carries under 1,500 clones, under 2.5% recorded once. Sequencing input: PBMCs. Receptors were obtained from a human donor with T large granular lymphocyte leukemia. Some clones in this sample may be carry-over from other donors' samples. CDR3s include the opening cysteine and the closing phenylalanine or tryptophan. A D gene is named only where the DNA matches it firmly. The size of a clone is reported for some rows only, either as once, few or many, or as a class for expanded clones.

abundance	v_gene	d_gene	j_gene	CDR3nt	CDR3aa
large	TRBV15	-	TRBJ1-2	TGTGCCACCAGCAGAGAGGAGGGGGATGGCTACACCTTC	CATSREEGDGYTF
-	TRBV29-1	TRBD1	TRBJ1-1	TGCAGCGTTGAAACAGGGGAGGGGACTGAAGCTTTCTTT	CSVETGEGTEAFF
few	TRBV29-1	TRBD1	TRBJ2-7	TGCAGCGCCGATGGAGGGGGGACAGGGCACGAGCAGTACTTC	CSADGGGTGHEQYF
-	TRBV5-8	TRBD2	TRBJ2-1	TGTGCCAGCAGCTTCCAGAGCGGGAGGGCTCACAATGAGCAGTTCTTC	CASSFQSGRAHNEQFF
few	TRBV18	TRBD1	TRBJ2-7	TGTGCCAGCTCACCATCCCAGGGGGCCTACGAGCAGTACTTC	CASSPSQGAYEQYF
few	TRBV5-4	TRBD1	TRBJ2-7	TGTGCCAGCAGCCCCGGGACAGATGTACAGTACTTC	CASSPGTDVQYF
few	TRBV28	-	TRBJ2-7	TGTGCCAGCAGTTCGATGGGCTACGAGCAGTACTTC	CASSSMGYEQYF
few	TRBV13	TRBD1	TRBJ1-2	TGTGCCAGCAGCTTAGAACAGGGGGCTAGCTACACCTTC	CASSLEQGASYTF
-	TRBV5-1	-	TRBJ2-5	TGCGCCAGCACCTTGTCCCCGAGGGCAGCCCAAGAGACCCAGTACTTC	CASTLSPRAAQETQYF
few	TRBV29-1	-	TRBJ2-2	TGCAGCGTTGAAGAGGAGGGGACCGGGGAGCTGTTTTTT	CSVEEEGTGELFF
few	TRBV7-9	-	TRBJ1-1	TGTGCCAGCAGCTTAGGGCAGAACACTGAAGCTTTCTTT	CASSLGQNTEAFF
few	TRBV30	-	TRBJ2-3	TGTGCCTGGAGCTTGAGCACAGATACGCAGTATTTT	CAWSLSTDTQYF
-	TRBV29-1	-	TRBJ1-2	TGCAGCGTTGGGGGGCCGGAGGGCTACACCTTC	CSVGGPEGYTF
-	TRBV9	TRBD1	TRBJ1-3	TGTGCCAGCAGCGTCACCGGGACAGGGGAGGTGGACTGGAATGGAAACACCATATATTTT	CASSVTGTGEVDWNGNTIYF
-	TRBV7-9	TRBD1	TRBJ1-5	TGTGCCAGCAGCCGGACAGGGGGGAGCAATCAGCCCCAGCATTTT	CASSRTGGSNQPQHF
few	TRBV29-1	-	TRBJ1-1	TGCAGCGTAGGGGGAAGCACTGAAGCTTTCTTT	CSVGGSTEAFF
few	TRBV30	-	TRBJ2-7	TGTGCCTGGAGTGATTTTGACGAGCAGTACTTC	CAWSDFDEQYF
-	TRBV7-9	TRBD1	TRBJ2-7	TGTGCCAGCAGCCTGACAGGGTACGAGCAGTACTTC	CASSLTGYEQYF
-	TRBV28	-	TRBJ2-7	TGTGCCAGCAGTTTGCGAGGGAGAGGGTTCGAGCAGTACTTC	CASSLRGRGFEQYF
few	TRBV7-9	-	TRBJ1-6	TGTGCCAGCAGCTTAGCCGATTCACCCCTCCACTTT	CASSLADSPLHF
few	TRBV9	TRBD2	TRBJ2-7	TGTGCCAGCAGCTCGACGGGACTAGCGGGGGCGGAGCAGTACTTC	CASSSTGLAGAEQYF
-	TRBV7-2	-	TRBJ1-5	TGTGCCAGCAGCATGACAGCTTATAGCAATCAGCCCCAGCATTTT	CASSMTAYSNQPQHF
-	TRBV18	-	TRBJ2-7	TGTGCCAGCTCACCGTCCGGATTCTACGAGCAGTACTTC	CASSPSGFYEQYF
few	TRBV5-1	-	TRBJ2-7	TGCGCCAGCAGCTTGACAGGAGTTTCCTACGAGCAGTACTTC	CASSLTGVSYEQYF
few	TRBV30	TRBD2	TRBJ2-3	TGTGCCAGAGCGGGGGGAGATACGCAGTATTTT	CARAGGDTQYF